This TCR beta chain was sequenced in a study of CD8+CD57+ T cells in acquired aplastic anemia. Researchers used genomic DNA as the template to profile TCR beta VDJ and CDR3. TCRdb re-derived calls from the reads in MiXCR, one entry per CDR3 protein. The table has 200,000 or so distinct CDR3 sequences, about three fifths seen once; the top ten hold about 43%. The CDR3 sequence is 15 residues long. Germline V gene lookup returns CDR1 SGHTA and CDR2 FQGNSA. The V segment lost 4 bases and the J segment 3 bases; nucleotides outside the gene matches: 9. This receptor was identified in a human donor with severe aplastic anemia or a healthy control (not recorded which). The chain employs TRBV7-2 and TRBJ2-7; 7 bases agree with TRBD1. Material: sorted CD4+, CD8+, or CD8+CD57+ T cells (not recorded which) from PBMCs. This chain's CDR3 is CASSSRDRRHYEQYF. CDR3 bases: TGTGCCAGCAGCTCCCGGGACAGACGTCACTACGAGCAGTACTTC. The complete variable domain, with remaining parts taken from reference TRBV7-2 and TRBJ2-7, reads GAGVSQSPSNKVTEKGKDVELRCDPISGHTALYWYRQSLGQGLEFLIYFQGNSAPDKSGLPSDRFSAERTGGSVSTLTIQRTQQEDSAVYLCASSSRDRRHYEQYFGPGTRLTVT.